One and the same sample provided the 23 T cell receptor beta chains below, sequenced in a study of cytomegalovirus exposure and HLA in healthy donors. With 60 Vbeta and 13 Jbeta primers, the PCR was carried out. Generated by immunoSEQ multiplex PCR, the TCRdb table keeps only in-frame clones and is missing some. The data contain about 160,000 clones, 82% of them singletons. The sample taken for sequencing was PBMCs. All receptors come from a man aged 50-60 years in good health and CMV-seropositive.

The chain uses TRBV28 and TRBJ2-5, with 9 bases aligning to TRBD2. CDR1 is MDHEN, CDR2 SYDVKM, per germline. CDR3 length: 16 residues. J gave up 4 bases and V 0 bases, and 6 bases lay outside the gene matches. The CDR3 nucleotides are TGTGCCAGCAGTTTATGGTCAGCGGGAGGTTTAGAGACCCAGTACTTC. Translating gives CASSLWSAGGLETQYF.

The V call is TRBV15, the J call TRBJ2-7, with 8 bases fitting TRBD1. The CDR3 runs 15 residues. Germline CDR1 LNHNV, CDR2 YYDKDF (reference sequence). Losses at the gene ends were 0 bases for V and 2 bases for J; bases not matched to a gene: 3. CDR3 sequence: CATSREQGATYEQYF. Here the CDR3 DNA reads TGTGCCACCAGCAGAGAGCAGGGGGCTACCTACGAGCAGTACTTC.

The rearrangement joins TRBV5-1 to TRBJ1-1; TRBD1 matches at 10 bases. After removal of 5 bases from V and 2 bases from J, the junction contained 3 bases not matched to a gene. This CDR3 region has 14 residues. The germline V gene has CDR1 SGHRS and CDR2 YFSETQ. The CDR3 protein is CASRTGGFNTEAFF. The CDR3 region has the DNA TGCGCCAGCAGGACAGGGGGCTTTAACACTGAAGCTTTCTTT.

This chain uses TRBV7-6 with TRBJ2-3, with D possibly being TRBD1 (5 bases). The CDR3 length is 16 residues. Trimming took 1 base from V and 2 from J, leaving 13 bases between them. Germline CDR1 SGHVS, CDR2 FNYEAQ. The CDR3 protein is CASSLDSAGSTDTQYF. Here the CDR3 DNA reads TGTGCCAGCAGCTTAGACTCGGCAGGGTCCACAGATACGCAGTATTTT.

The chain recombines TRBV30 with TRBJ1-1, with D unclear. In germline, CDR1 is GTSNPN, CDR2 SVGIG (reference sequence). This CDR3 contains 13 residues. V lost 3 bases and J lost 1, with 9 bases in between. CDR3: CAWRTQSNTEAFF. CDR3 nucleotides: TGTGCCTGGAGAACACAGTCGAACACTGAAGCTTTCTTT.

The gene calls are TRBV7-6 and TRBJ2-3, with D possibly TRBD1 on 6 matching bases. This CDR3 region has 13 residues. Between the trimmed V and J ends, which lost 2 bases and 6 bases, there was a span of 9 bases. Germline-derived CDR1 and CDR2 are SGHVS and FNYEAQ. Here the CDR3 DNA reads TGTGCCAGCAGCTTAATGGGGGCTGATACGCAGTATTTT. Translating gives CASSLMGADTQYF.

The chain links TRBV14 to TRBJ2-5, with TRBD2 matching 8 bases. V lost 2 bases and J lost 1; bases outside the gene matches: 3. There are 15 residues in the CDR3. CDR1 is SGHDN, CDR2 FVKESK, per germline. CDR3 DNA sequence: TGTGCCAGCAGCCAACCACTAGCGGTCCAAGAGACCCAGTACTTC. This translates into CASSQPLAVQETQYF.

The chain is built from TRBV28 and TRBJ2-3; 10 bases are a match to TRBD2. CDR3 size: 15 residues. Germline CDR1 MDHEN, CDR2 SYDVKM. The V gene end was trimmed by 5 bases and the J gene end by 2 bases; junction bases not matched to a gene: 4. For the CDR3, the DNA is TGTGCCAGCAGTCCTCTAGCGGGAGACACAGATACGCAGTATTTT. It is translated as CASSPLAGDTDTQYF.

As DNA, the CDR3 is TGTGCCAGTAGTATATACCCGGGAAAATCGGCTTTCTTT. This sequence encodes CASSIYPGKSAFF. The chain employs TRBV19 and TRBJ1-1; no clear D gene. In germline, CDR1 is LNHDA, CDR2 SQIVND (reference sequence). Trimming stripped 2 bases from V and 11 bases from J, with 15 bases between. The CDR3 is made up of 13 amino acids.

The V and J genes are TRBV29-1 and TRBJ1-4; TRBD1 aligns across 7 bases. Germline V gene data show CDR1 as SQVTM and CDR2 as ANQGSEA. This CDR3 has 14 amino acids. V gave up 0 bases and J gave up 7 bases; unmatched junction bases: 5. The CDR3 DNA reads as TGCAGCGTTGAAGACAGGGGGTCTAGTGAAAAACTGTTTTTT. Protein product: CSVEDRGSSEKLFF.

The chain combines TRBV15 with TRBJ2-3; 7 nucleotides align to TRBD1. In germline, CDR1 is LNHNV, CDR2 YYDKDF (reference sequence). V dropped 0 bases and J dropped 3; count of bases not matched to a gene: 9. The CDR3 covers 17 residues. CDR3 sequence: CATSRDRTGEGTDTQYF. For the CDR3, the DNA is TGTGCCACCAGCAGAGATCGAACAGGGGAAGGTACAGATACGCAGTATTTT. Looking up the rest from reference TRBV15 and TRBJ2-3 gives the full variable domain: DAMVIQNPRYQVTQFGKPVTLSCSQTLNHNVMYWYQQKSSQAPKLLFHYYDKDFNNEADTPDNFQSRRPNTSFCFLDIRSPGLGDTAMYLCATSRDRTGEGTDTQYFGPGTRLTVL.

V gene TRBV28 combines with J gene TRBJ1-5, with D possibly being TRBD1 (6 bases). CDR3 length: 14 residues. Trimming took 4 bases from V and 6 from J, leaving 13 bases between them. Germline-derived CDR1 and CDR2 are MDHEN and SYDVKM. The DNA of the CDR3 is TGTGCCAGCAGTTCCTACAGGGTAGGTCAGCCCCAGCATTTT. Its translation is CASSSYRVGQPQHF.

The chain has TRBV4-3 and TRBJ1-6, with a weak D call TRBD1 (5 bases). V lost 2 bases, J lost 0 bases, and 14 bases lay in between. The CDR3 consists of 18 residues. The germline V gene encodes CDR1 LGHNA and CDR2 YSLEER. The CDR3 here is CASSQPPRGSSYNSPLHF. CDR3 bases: TGCGCCAGCAGCCAACCTCCTCGGGGGAGCTCCTATAATTCACCCCTCCACTTT.

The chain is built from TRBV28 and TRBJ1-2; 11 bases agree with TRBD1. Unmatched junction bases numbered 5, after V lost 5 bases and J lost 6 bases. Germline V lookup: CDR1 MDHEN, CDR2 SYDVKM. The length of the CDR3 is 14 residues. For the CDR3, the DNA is TGTGCCAGCAGTCCAGGACAGGGGGCCCATGGCTACACCTTC. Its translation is CASSPGQGAHGYTF.

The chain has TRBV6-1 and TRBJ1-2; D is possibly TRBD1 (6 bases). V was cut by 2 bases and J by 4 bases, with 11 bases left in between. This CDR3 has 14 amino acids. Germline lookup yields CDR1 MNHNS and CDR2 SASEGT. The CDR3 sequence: CASSEQGRGYGYTF. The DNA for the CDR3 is TGTGCCAGCAGTGAACAGGGCAGGGGCTATGGCTACACCTTC.

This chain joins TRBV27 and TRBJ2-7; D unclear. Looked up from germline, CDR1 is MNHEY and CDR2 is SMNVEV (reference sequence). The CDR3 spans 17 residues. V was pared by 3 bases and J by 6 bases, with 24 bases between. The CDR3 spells CASSLRFETKTKTEQYF. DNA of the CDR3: TGTGCCAGCAGTTTGCGTTTCGAAACTAAAACCAAAACCGAGCAGTACTTC.

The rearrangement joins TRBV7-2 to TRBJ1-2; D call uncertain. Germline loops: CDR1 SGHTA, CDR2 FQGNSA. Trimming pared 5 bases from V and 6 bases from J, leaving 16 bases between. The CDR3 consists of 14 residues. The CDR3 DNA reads TGTGCCAGCAGCGGTTACGATAACATGAATGGCTACACCTTC. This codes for CASSGYDNMNGYTF. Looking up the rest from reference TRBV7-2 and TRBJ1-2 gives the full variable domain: GAGVSQSPSNKVTEKGKDVELRCDPISGHTALYWYRQSLGQGLEFLIYFQGNSAPDKSGLPSDRFSAERTGGSVSTLTIQRTQQEDSAVYLCASSGYDNMNGYTFGSGTRLTVV.

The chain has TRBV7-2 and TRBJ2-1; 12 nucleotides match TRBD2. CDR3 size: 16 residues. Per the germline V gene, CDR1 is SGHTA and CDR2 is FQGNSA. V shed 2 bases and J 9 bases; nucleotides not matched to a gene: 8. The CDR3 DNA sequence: TGTGCCAGCAGCTTACCCCTAGCGGGGGGGCGAAGTGAGCAGTTCTTC. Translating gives CASSLPLAGGRSEQFF. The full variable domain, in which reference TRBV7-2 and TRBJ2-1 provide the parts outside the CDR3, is GAGVSQSPSNKVTEKGKDVELRCDPISGHTALYWYRQSLGQGLEFLIYFQGNSAPDKSGLPSDRFSAERTGGSVSTLTIQRTQQEDSAVYLCASSLPLAGGRSEQFFGPGTRLTVL.

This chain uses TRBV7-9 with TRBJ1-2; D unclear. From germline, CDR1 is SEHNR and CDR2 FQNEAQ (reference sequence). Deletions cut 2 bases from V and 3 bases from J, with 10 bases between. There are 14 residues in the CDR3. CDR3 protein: CASSLIGTDYGYTF. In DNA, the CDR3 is TGTGCCAGCAGCTTAATTGGCACAGACTATGGCTACACCTTC. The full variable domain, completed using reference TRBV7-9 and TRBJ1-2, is DTGVSQNPRHKITKRGQNVTFRCDPISEHNRLYWYRQTLGQGPEFLTYFQNEAQLEKSRLLSDRFSAERPKGSFSTLEIQRTEQGDSAMYLCASSLIGTDYGYTFGSGTRLTVV.

Written as DNA, the CDR3 is TGTGCCAGCTCCTTTAGGGACATATCCTACGAGCAGTACTTC. Its protein is CASSFRDISYEQYF. This sequence joins TRBV18 and TRBJ2-7, with D possibly TRBD1 on 6 matching bases. The CDR3 runs 14 residues. The V gene lost 6 bases and the J gene lost 1 base, with 13 bases spanning the gap. Germline CDR1 reads KGHSH; CDR2 reads LQKENI.

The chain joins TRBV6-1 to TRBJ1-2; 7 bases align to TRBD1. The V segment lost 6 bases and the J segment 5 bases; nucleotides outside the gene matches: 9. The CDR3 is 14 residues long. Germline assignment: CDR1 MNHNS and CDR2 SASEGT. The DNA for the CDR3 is TGTGCCAGCAGGGGGGACAGCTACAATTATGGCTACACCTTC. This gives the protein CASRGDSYNYGYTF.

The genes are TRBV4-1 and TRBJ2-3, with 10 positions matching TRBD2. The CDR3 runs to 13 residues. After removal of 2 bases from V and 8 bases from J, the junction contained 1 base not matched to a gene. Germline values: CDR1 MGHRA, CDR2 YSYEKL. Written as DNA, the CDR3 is TGCGCCAGCAGCCAATTAGCGGGAGGTACGCAGTATTTT. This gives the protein CASSQLAGGTQYF.

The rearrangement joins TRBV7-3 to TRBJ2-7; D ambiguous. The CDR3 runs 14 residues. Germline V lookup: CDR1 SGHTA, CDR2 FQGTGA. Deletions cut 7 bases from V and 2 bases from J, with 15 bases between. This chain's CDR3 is CASKTISSPYEQYF. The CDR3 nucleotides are TGTGCCAGCAAAACCATTAGTAGCCCCTACGAGCAGTACTTC.